The 5 T cell receptor beta chains below all came from one sample that was sequenced in a study of blood T cell repertoires in COVID-19. Here immunoSEQ multiplex PCR was the method, and the copy in TCRdb shows in-frame clones only, minus some. This table holds about 16,000 clones, roughly nine tenths found once. Sequencing was performed on peripheral blood. Receptors originate from a woman older than 75 with COVID-19, enrolled during active disease.

This chain joins TRBV11-2 and TRBJ2-7; 8 bases line up with TRBD1. V lost 1 base and J lost 3; bases outside the gene matches: 8. The CDR3 contains 16 residues. CDR1 and CDR2 (germline): SGHAT, FQNNGV. CDR3 in amino acids: CASSLAAGGSRYEQYF. The CDR3 DNA reads as TGTGCCAGCAGCTTAGCCGCAGGGGGCTCTCGCTACGAGCAGTACTTC.

The chain employs TRBV7-9 and TRBJ2-3, with TRBD2 identical over 13 bases. J was trimmed by 3 bases and V by 3 bases; bases with no gene match: 0. CDR1 and CDR2 (germline): SEHNR, FQNEAQ (reference sequence). The CDR3 sequence is 15 residues long. CDR3 coding DNA: TGTGCCAGCAGCTTGGGACTAGCGGGGACAGATACGCAGTATTTT. Protein product: CASSLGLAGTDTQYF.

This clone has just one count. This rearrangement joins TRBV4-1 to TRBJ1-6, with D possibly TRBD1 on 5 matching bases. Trimming cost V 1 base and J 0 bases, with 10 bases left between them. The CDR3 sequence is 17 residues long. CDR1 is MGHRA and CDR2 is YSYEKL in the germline V gene. Here the CDR3 reads CASSQGGRGSYNSPLHF. The CDR3 bases are TGCGCCAGCAGCCAAGGGGGTAGGGGCTCCTATAATTCACCCCTCCACTTT.

CDR3 DNA sequence: TGCGCCAGCAGAGGGGACAGCTCTGGAAACACCATATATTTT. This encodes CASRGDSSGNTIYF. The chain has TRBV5-1 and TRBJ1-3; 7 bases are shared with TRBD1. This CDR3 contains 14 residues. Trimming removed 5 bases from V and 0 bases from J; junction bases left unmatched: 2. Germline V gene sequence: CDR1 SGHRS, CDR2 YFSETQ.

V and J are TRBV28 and TRBJ2-3; a weak D match, TRBD2 (5 bases). Germline CDR1 and CDR2: MDHEN and SYDVKM. Trimming pared 9 bases from V and 2 bases from J, leaving 18 bases between. The CDR3 spans 15 residues. CDR3 DNA: TGTGCCAGTGGCGGGCTTAATCCCCCCACAGATACGCAGTATTTT. Amino acid sequence: CASGGLNPPTDTQYF.